This record covers a single T cell receptor beta chain. Antigen unknown. This sample is drawn from a study of memory CD4+ T cells and cytomegalovirus serostatus. On the study more broadly: Healthy Belgian adult donors included roughly nine CMV-positive and more than 20 CMV-negative people.

CDR3 length: 15 amino acids. Trimming pared 1 base from V and 2 bases from J, leaving 9 bases between. Germline loops: CDR1 SGHAT, CDR2 FQNNGV. Method: immunoSEQ multiplex PCR; TCRdb's copy keeps in-frame clones and lacks some. This table has about 46,000 clones, over 75% appearing once. Single viable CD3+CD4+CD8-CD45RO+ cells were sorted as the memory CD4+ T cells. The study's findings and limits: Of under 200 reported CMV TCRbeta sequences, under 70 were found in memory CD4+ repertoires. Median bootstrapped AUC for CMV status was approximately 0.96 originally, about 0.9 US-trained.

The sample was memory CD4+ T cells from blood. The TCR was taken from an adult in good health and CMV-seronegative. The chain couples TRBV11-2 to TRBJ1-3, with D unresolved. CDR3 DNA: TGTGCCAGCAGCTTAGGAGGCCTCGCTGGAAACACCATATATTTT. It encodes CASSLGGLAGNTIYF.